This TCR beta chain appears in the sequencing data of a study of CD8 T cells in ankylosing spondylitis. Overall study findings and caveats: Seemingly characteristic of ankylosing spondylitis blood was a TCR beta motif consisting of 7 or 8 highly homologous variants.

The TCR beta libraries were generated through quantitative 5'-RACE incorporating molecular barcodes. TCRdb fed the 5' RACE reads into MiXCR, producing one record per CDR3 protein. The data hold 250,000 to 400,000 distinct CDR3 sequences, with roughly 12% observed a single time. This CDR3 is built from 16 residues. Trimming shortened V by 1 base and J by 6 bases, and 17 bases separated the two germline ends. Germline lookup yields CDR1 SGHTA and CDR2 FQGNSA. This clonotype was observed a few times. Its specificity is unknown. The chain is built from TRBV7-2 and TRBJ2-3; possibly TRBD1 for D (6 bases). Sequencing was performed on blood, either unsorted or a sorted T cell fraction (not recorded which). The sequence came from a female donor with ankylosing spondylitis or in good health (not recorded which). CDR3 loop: CASSLVGTATGDTQYF. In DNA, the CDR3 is TGTGCCAGCAGCTTAGTAGGCACCGCCACAGGGGATACGCAGTATTTT.